This T cell receptor (beta chain) was documented in a study of PD-1 blockade in classical Hodgkin lymphoma. Specified time point: newly diagnosed, previously untreated cHL patient sample. The CD8+ T cells came from thawed PBMCs through magnetic negative selection. The assay was immunoSEQ multiplex PCR, and TCRdb's table has in-frame clones only and misses some. Among about 3,200 clones, approximately 70% were seen once, and the ten largest hold 21%. The ends were cut back, 0 bases at V and 1 base at J, with 5 bases in the middle. There are 14 residues in the CDR3. Per germline, CDR1 MRHNA and CDR2 SNTAGT.

The sequencing input was CD8+ T cells from blood. The V call is TRBV6-4, the J call TRBJ2-3; D remains ambiguous. The clonotype originates from a human donor with classical Hodgkin lymphoma. CDR3 loop: CASSDSQGTDTQYF. The CDR3 region has the DNA TGTGCCAGCAGTGACTCGCAGGGCACAGATACGCAGTATTTT.